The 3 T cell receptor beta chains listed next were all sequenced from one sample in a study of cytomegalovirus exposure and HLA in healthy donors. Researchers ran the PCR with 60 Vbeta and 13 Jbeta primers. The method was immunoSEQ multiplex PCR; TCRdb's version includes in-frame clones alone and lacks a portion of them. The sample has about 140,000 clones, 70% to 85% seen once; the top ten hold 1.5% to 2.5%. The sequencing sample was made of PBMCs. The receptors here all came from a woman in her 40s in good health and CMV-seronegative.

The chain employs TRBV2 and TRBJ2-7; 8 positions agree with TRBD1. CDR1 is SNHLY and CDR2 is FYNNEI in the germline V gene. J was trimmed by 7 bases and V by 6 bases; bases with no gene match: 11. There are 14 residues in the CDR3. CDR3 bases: TGTGCCAGCAGGTTCCTTGGACAGGGTGGGGAGCAGTACTTC. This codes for CASRFLGQGGEQYF.

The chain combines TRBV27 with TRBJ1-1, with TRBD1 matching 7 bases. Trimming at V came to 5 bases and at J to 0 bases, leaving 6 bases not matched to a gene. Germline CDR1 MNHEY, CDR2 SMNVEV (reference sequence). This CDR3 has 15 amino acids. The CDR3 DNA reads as TGTGCCAGCAGTCAACCCGGACAGGTGAACACTGAAGCTTTCTTT. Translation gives CASSQPGQVNTEAFF.

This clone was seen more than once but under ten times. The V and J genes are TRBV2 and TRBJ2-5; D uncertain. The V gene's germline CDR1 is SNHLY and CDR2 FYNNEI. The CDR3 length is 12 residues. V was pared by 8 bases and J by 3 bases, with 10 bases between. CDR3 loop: CASLGFEETQYF. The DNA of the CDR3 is TGTGCCAGCCTCGGGTTTGAAGAGACCCAGTACTTC.